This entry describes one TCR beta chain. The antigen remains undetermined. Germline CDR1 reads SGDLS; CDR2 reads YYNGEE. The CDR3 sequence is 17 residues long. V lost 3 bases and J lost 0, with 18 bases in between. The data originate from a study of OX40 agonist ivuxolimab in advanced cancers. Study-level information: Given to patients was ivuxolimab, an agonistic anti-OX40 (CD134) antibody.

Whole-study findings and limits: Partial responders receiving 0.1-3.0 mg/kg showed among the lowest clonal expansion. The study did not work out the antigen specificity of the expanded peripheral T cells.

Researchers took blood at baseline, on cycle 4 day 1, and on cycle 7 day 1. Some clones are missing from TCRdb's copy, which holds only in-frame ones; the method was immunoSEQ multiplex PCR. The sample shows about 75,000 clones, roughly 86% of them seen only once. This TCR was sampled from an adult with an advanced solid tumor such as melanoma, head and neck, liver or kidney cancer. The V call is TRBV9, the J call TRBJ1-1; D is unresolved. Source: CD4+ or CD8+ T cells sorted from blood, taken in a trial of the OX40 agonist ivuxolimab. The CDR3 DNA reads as TGTGCCAGCAGCGCTCCTACTTACAACGGCATGAACACTGAAGCTTTCTTT. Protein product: CASSAPTYNGMNTEAFF.